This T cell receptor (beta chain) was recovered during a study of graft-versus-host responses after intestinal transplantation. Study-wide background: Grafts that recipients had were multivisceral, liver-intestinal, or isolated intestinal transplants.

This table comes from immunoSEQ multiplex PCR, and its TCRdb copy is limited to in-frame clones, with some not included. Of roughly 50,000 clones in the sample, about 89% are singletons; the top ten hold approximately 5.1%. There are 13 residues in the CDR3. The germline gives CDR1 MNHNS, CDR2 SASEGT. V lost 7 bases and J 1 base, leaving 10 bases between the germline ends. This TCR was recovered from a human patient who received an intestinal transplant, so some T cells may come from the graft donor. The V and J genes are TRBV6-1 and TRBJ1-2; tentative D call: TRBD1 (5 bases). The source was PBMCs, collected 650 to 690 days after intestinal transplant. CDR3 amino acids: CASIPRVNYGYTF. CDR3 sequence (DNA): TGTGCCAGCATTCCCAGGGTTAACTATGGCTACACCTTC.